Shown below are 24 T cell receptor beta chains from a single sample sequenced in a study of blood T cell repertoires in COVID-19. Here immunoSEQ multiplex PCR was the method, and the copy in TCRdb shows in-frame clones only, minus some. The sample shows some 200,000 clones, about 85% of them seen only once. The sample was peripheral blood. The origin of the receptors is a man in his fifties or sixties with active or convalescent COVID-19.

The rearrangement links TRBV4-1 to TRBJ2-7; a possible D gene is TRBD2 (6 bases). The CDR3 has 16 residues. The V end was cut by 1 base, the J end by 1 base, with 14 bases between. CDR1 and CDR2 (germline): MGHRA, YSYEKL. Written as DNA, the CDR3 is TGCGCCAGCAGCCAAGTCGGTGGGGCGGGATCCTACGAGCAGTACTTC. As protein: CASSQVGGAGSYEQYF.

This clone was observed a handful of times. The chain recombines TRBV6-6 with TRBJ1-2; D not certain. CDR1 MNHNY and CDR2 SVGAGI come from the germline V gene (reference sequence). The V and J ends lost 2 bases and 1 base respectively, with 11 bases between them. The CDR3 runs to 15 residues. The CDR3 DNA reads TGTGCCAGCAGTTACGAGGGTGCGGGTAACTATGGCTACACCTTC. It translates to CASSYEGAGNYGYTF.

J is TRBJ1-1 and V is TRBV7-7, with D possibly being TRBD1 (5 bases). V was pared by 4 bases and J by 0 bases, with 6 bases between. This CDR3 spans 13 amino acids. CDR1 and CDR2 (germline): SSHAT, FNYEAQ (reference sequence). The CDR3 sequence is CASSSQVNTEAFF. The CDR3 DNA reads TGTGCCAGCAGCTCACAGGTGAACACTGAAGCTTTCTTT.

The V gene is TRBV4-1, the J gene TRBJ2-4; 7 positions agree with TRBD2. Germline V gene data show CDR1 as MGHRA and CDR2 as YSYEKL. The CDR3 sequence is 16 residues long. The V and J ends lost 2 bases and 1 base, in that order; junction bases with no gene match: 5. The chain's CDR3 is CASSQPLAGAKNIQYF. The CDR3, as DNA: TGCGCCAGCAGCCAACCTTTAGCGGGTGCCAAAAACATTCAGTACTTC.

The rearrangement uses TRBV21-1 and TRBJ1-6; TRBD1 is taken as the D call from the table, unchecked against the DNA. TRBV21-1 is a known pseudogene. The length of the CDR3 is 15 residues. The CDR3 region is CASSAQGPYNSPLHF. The CDR3 coding sequence is TGTGCCAGCAGCGCACAGGGACCCTATAATTCACCCCTCCACTTT.

This clone was observed a few times. The chain is built from TRBV5-6 and TRBJ1-4; weak D call: TRBD1 (5 bases). This CDR3 has 12 amino acids. V lost 4 bases and J 13 bases, leaving 14 bases between the germline ends. Germline lookup yields CDR1 SGHDT and CDR2 YYEEEE. For the CDR3, the DNA is TGTGCCAGCAGCCTCAACGGCCAGGGACTGTTTTTT. It yields the protein CASSLNGQGLFF.

The rearrangement joins TRBV5-1 to TRBJ2-5; a possible D gene is TRBD2 (6 bases). V was shortened by 4 bases and J by 3 bases, with 10 bases between the two germline ends. Germline V CDR1 and CDR2: SGHRS, YFSETQ. There are 13 residues in the CDR3. The CDR3 loop reads CASSLPGEETQYF. The CDR3 DNA reads as TGCGCCAGCAGCCTGCCGGGGGAAGAGACCCAGTACTTC.

The chain joins TRBV18 to TRBJ1-4; D gene uncertain. Trimming took off 5 bases at V and 0 bases at J, with 7 bases between the two ends. Germline CDR1 is KGHSH and CDR2 is LQKENI. The CDR3 covers 14 residues. As DNA, the CDR3 is TGTGCCAGCTCAATCAGATCAACTAATGAAAAACTGTTTTTT. Its translation: CASSIRSTNEKLFF.

The chain has TRBV5-5 and TRBJ1-4, with TRBD1 matching 10 bases. This CDR3 region has 15 residues. CDR1 and CDR2 (germline): SGHKS, YYEKEE (reference sequence). The V and J ends lost 3 bases and 8 bases, in that order; junction bases with no gene match: 7. CDR3 DNA sequence: TGTGCCAGCAGCTGGGAACCGGGACAGGGGGAAAAACTGTTTTTT. This translates into CASSWEPGQGEKLFF. Filled out from reference TRBV5-5 and TRBJ1-4, the complete variable domain reads DAGVTQSPTHLIKTRGQQVTLRCSPISGHKSVSWYQQVLGQGPQFIFQYYEKEERGRGNFPDRFSARQFPNYSSELNVNALLLGDSALYLCASSWEPGQGEKLFFGSGTQLSVL.

This clone was seen a few times. The rearrangement uses TRBV11-1 and TRBJ1-1; D is uncertain. The V end lost 3 bases, the J end lost 0 bases, and 5 bases lay between the germline ends. Germline-derived CDR1 and CDR2 are SGHAT and FQDESV (reference sequence). This CDR3 contains 13 residues. CDR3 coding DNA: TGTGCCAGCAGCTTCCAGGTGAACACTGAAGCTTTCTTT. Translation: CASSFQVNTEAFF.

The chain has TRBV6-5 and TRBJ2-2, with 10 positions matching TRBD1. The germline CDR1 and CDR2 sequences are MNHEY and SVGAGI. Trimming took 1 base from V and 6 from J; bases not matched to a gene: 2. The CDR3 sequence is 15 residues long. CDR3: CASSYLGTGAGELFF. The CDR3 nucleotides read TGTGCCAGCAGTTACTTGGGGACAGGGGCCGGGGAGCTGTTTTTT.

The V and J genes are TRBV7-9 and TRBJ1-3, with D uncertain. This CDR3 region has 14 residues. Germline V lookup: CDR1 SEHNR, CDR2 FQNEAQ (reference sequence). The germline V and J ends were trimmed by 3 bases and 3 bases, with 9 bases remaining between them. CDR3 DNA sequence: TGTGCCAGCAGCTTTTCGACGGGTGGAAACACCATATATTTT. Its translation is CASSFSTGGNTIYF.

The rearrangement links TRBV18 to TRBJ1-3; a possible D gene is TRBD1 (6 bases). V dropped 3 bases and J dropped 7 bases, with 19 bases sitting between them. From germline, CDR1 is KGHSH and CDR2 LQKENI. The CDR3 runs to 16 residues. For the CDR3, the DNA is TGTGCCAGCTCACCTCGGACAGCCTCTCTGGACAACACCATATATTTT. The encoded protein is CASSPRTASLDNTIYF.

This chain's CDR3 is CASSLGSRSRRYYEQYF. The CDR3 DNA follows: TGTGCCAGCAGCTTAGGATCTCGTTCAAGGAGGTACTACGAGCAGTACTTC. This chain uses TRBV7-8 with TRBJ2-7; D possibly corresponds to TRBD2 (5 bases). Germline V gene sequence: CDR1 SGHVS, CDR2 FQNEAQ. CDR3 size: 17 residues. Deletions cut 1 base from V and 3 bases from J, with 19 bases between. Drawing the rest from reference TRBV7-8 and TRBJ2-7, the complete variable domain is GAGVSQSPRYKVAKRGQDVALRCDPISGHVSLFWYQQALGQGPEFLTYFQNEAQLDKSGLPSDRFFAERPEGSVSTLKIQRTQQEDSAVYLCASSLGSRSRRYYEQYFGPGTRLTVT.

This sequence joins TRBV11-2 and TRBJ2-7; TRBD1 aligns across 10 bases. The CDR3 is 15 residues long. Germline V gene data show CDR1 as SGHAT and CDR2 as FQNNGV. Losses at the gene ends were 5 bases for V and 4 bases for J; bases not matched to a gene: 8. The CDR3: CASSPRTGGIYEQYF. The DNA for the CDR3 is TGTGCCAGCAGCCCCAGGACAGGGGGAATATACGAGCAGTACTTC.

The V call is TRBV27, the J call TRBJ1-5; 8 bases are a match to TRBD1. CDR1 is MNHEY, CDR2 SMNVEV, per germline (reference sequence). This CDR3 region has 15 residues. V gave up 3 bases and J gave up 4 bases; unmatched junction bases: 5. This CDR3 is CASSFDWTGNQPQHF. The CDR3 bases are TGTGCCAGCAGTTTTGATTGGACAGGGAATCAGCCCCAGCATTTT.

The chain links TRBV11-3 to TRBJ2-1; D is undetermined. This CDR3 is 14 amino acids long. V was trimmed by 0 bases and J by 10 bases, leaving 13 bases between them. Germline loops: CDR1 SGHNT, CDR2 YENEEA. The CDR3 reads CASSLDFSGGEQFF. For the CDR3, the DNA is TGTGCCAGCAGCTTAGATTTTTCAGGTGGCGAGCAGTTCTTC.

The DNA of the CDR3 is TGTGCCAGCAGTGAAGCTGCCCCCGGGGGGGGAGTAGATACGCAGTATTTT. Residues: CASSEAAPGGGVDTQYF. This sequence joins TRBV2 and TRBJ2-3; 8 positions agree with TRBD2. Germline V gives CDR1 SNHLY, CDR2 FYNNEI. This CDR3 is 17 amino acids long. With V trimmed by 0 bases and J by 5 bases, 10 bases remained unmatched.

This clone has only one observation. The rearrangement links TRBV5-1 to TRBJ1-3; 8 bases align to TRBD1. The CDR3 covers 16 residues. The J segment lost 3 bases and the V segment lost 4 bases, leaving 9 bases of the junction unmatched. Germline loops: CDR1 SGHRS, CDR2 YFSETQ. CDR3 DNA: TGCGCCAGCAGCCCCCGGACAGGGCTTGGTGGAAACACCATATATTTT. It yields the protein CASSPRTGLGGNTIYF.

V is TRBV24-1 and J is TRBJ2-3; 10 bases match TRBD1. Germline trimming cut 6 bases from V and 5 bases from J; bases unmatched to any gene: 7. There are 15 residues in the CDR3. Germline V gives CDR1 KGHDR, CDR2 SFDVKD. CDR3 sequence (DNA): TGTGCCACCAGTCCGGGACAGGGGCTAAGAGATACGCAGTATTTT. This sequence encodes CATSPGQGLRDTQYF.

J is TRBJ1-4 and V is TRBV5-1; TRBD1 agrees at 8 bases. Germline values: CDR1 SGHRS, CDR2 YFSETQ. Trimming took 0 bases from V and 6 from J; bases not matched to a gene: 10. CDR3 size: 17 residues. As DNA, the CDR3 is TGCGCCAGCAGCTTGGCTGCAGGGGGCTCGAGTTATGAAAAACTGTTTTTT. This sequence encodes CASSLAAGGSSYEKLFF.

The chain recombines TRBV5-4 with TRBJ2-4; D not resolved. The V gene lost 4 bases and the J gene lost 5 bases, with 7 bases spanning the gap. In germline, CDR1 is SGHNT, CDR2 YYREEE (reference sequence). The CDR3 has 12 residues. The CDR3: CASSRDENIQYF. CDR3 nucleotides: TGTGCCAGCAGCCGAGATGAAAACATTCAGTACTTC. The whole variable domain, remainder taken from reference TRBV5-4 and TRBJ2-4, is ETGVTQSPTHLIKTRGQQVTLRCSSQSGHNTVSWYQQALGQGPQFIFQYYREEENGRGNFPPRFSGLQFPNYSSELNVNALELDDSALYLCASSRDENIQYFGAGTRLSVL.

The rearrangement uses TRBV7-9 and TRBJ1-2; a weak D match, TRBD1 (5 bases). The CDR3 runs 14 residues. Deletions cut 5 bases from V and 2 bases from J, with 12 bases between. Germline assignment: CDR1 SEHNR and CDR2 FQNEAQ (reference sequence). The CDR3 reads CASSPSGGNYGYTF. CDR3 coding DNA: TGTGCCAGCAGCCCATCGGGGGGGAACTATGGCTACACCTTC.

This chain connects TRBV3-1 (or the pseudogene TRBV3-2) to TRBJ1-1; D not resolved. CDR3 length equals 13 residues. Germline lookup yields CDR1 LGHDT and CDR2 YNNKEL (reference sequence). The ends were cut back, 1 base at V and 5 bases at J, with 8 bases in the middle. The DNA of the CDR3 is TGTGCCAGCAGCCAAGTTTCGGGAACTGAAGCTTTCTTT. The encoded protein is CASSQVSGTEAFF.